This T cell receptor beta chain was identified in a study of shared clonotypes between healthy human individuals. Study summary: Researchers assigned three CD4 naive, three CD4 memory, two CD8 naive and one CD8 memory plate to each donor.

Study conclusions and caveats: Approximately 4.6% of naive CD4 clonotypes were common to a few donors.

CDR3 length equals 14 residues. The V gene end was trimmed by 4 bases and the J gene end by 10 bases; junction bases not matched to a gene: 9. Germline V gives CDR1 PRHDT, CDR2 FYEKMQ (reference sequence). On this clone itself: No antigen is known for it.

Clones were sequenced by immunoSEQ multiplex PCR, and TCRdb holds only the in-frame ones, with some missing. Counted here are under 1,900,000 clones, approximately 98.5% occurring once; the ten biggest clones make up about 0.35%. The receptor comes from a man aged 30-40 years in good health. Sequencing input: naive CD4+ T cells sorted from blood. Sample subset: CD45RA+ positively selected. J is TRBJ2-4 and V is TRBV13; 8 bases are shared with TRBD1. In DNA, the CDR3 is TGTGCCAGCAGCTCAAAGACAGGGGCAGGAATTCAGTACTTC. Protein: CASSSKTGAGIQYF.